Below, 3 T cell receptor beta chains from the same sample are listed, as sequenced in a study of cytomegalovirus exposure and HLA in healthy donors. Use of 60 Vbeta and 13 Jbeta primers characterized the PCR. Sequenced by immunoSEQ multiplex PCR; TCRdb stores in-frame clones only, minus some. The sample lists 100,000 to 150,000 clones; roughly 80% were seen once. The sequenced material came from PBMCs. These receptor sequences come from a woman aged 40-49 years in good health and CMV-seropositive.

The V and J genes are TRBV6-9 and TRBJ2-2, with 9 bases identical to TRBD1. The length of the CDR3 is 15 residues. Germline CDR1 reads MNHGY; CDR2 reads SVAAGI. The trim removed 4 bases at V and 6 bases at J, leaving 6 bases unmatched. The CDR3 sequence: CASSLGQGIPGELFF. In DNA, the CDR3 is TGTGCCAGCAGTTTAGGACAGGGGATTCCCGGGGAGCTGTTTTTT.

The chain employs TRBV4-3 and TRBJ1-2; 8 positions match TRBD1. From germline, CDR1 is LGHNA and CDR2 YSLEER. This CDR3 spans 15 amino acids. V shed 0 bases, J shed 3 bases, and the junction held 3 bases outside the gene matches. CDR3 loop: CASSQETGGDYGYTF. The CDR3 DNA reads TGCGCCAGCAGCCAAGAAACAGGGGGTGACTATGGCTACACCTTC.

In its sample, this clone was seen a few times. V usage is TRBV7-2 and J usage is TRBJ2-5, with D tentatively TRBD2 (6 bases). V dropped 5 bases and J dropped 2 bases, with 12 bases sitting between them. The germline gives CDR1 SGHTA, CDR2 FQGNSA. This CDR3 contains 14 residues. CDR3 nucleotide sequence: TGTGCCAGCAGCCCGTCCCGGGGGCAAGAGACCCAGTACTTC. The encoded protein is CASSPSRGQETQYF.